This record covers a single TCR beta chain. What it binds is unknown. In the original analysis: Junction-only immunoSEQ data arrived without quality scores, meaning filtering differed. Libraries were prepared by immunoSEQ multiplex PCR; TCRdb keeps only in-frame clonotypes and omits some of them. The V and J calls and clone size come from that table; D and trimming were worked out from the DNA. The sample includes about 2,200,000 clones, approximately 94% seen only once; the top ten take roughly 1.8%. This sample was taken from a study of shared clonotypes between healthy human individuals. Study-level results: A few donors held about 5% of naive CD4 clonotypes in common.

This CDR3 contains 14 residues. Trimming took off 2 bases at V and 8 bases at J, with 14 bases between the two ends. Germline-derived CDR1 and CDR2 are SGDLS and YYNGEE. Terminally differentiated effector memory CD45RA+ cells were excluded by CCR7 positive selection of CD45RO-negative cells. This chain uses TRBV9 with TRBJ2-1; the D is unclear. The clonotype comes from a man aged 18 to 35 in good health. Some clones in this sample may be carry-over from other donors' samples. The material sequenced was naive CD8+ T cells from PBMCs. The CDR3 DNA reads as TGTGCCAGCAGCGTTACTTTCGGTATGGATGAGCAGTTCTTC. Translating gives CASSVTFGMDEQFF.